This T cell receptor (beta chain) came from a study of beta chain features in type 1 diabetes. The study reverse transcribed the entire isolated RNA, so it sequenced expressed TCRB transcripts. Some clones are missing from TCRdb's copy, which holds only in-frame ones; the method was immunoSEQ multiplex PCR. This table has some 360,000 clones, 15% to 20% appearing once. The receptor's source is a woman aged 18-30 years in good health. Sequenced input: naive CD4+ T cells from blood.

The CDR3: CASSFQGARETQYF. Here the CDR3 DNA reads TGTGCCAGCAGCTTCCAGGGGGCGAGGGAGACCCAGTACTTC. J is TRBJ2-5 and V is TRBV7-2, with 8 bases aligning to TRBD1. Unmatched junction bases numbered 5, after V lost 3 bases and J lost 5 bases. Germline V lookup: CDR1 SGHTA, CDR2 FQGNSA. This CDR3 spans 14 amino acids.